These 22 T cell receptor beta chains came from one sample sequenced in a study of identical twins. TCRdb processed the 5' RACE reads anew with MiXCR; each CDR3 protein has one entry. The data contain about 520,000 distinct CDR3 sequences, less than 25% of them singletons. These same data were also listed under a study on T cells expressing NK-cell markers.

Material for sequencing was CD4+ T cells sorted from blood. The receptors derive from a woman aged 18-29 years in good health.

This clonotype has a handful of counts. The genes are TRBV4-3 and TRBJ2-7, with a tentative D call TRBD2 (6 bases). CDR3 length: 14 amino acids. Trimming took off 4 bases at V and 5 bases at J, with 15 bases between the two ends. CDR1 and CDR2 from the germline V gene are LGHNA and YSLEER. CDR3 DNA: TGCGCCAGCAGCCTAAACTCGGGAGCAGACGAGCAGTACTTC. This codes for CASSLNSGADEQYF.

The chain recombines TRBV6-5 with TRBJ1-3; no clear D gene. The CDR3 spans 15 residues. The germline V and J ends were trimmed by 2 bases and 0 bases, with 8 bases remaining between them. CDR1 is MNHEY and CDR2 is SVGAGI in the germline V gene. The CDR3 reads CASSYRRHSGNTIYF. DNA for the CDR3: TGTGCCAGCAGTTACCGACGGCACTCTGGAAACACCATATATTTT.

This clonotype was observed a few times. In nucleotides, the CDR3 is TGTGCCAGCAGCGGAAGGATAGGAGACGAGCAGTACTTC. Residues: CASSGRIGDEQYF. V gene TRBV5-4 combines with J gene TRBJ2-7, with D hard to call. CDR3 length: 13 residues. Germline V gene data show CDR1 as SGHNT and CDR2 as YYREEE (reference sequence). V was pared by 4 bases and J by 5 bases, with 13 bases between.

This clonotype has more than one count but fewer than ten. The rearrangement joins TRBV12-3 or TRBV12-4 to TRBJ2-3; D assignment may be TRBD1 or TRBD2 (5 bases each). There are 15 residues in the CDR3. V lost 5 bases and J 6 bases, leaving 18 bases between the germline ends. In nucleotides, the CDR3 is TGTGCCAGCAGTGGGGGTGAACAATCTGCGGATACGCAGTATTTT. This sequence encodes CASSGGEQSADTQYF.

This clonotype has just a few counts. This rearrangement joins TRBV5-1 to TRBJ2-1; possibly TRBD1 for D (5 bases). Per germline, CDR1 SGHRS and CDR2 YFSETQ. The V gene lost 3 bases and the J gene lost 6 bases, with 19 bases spanning the gap. The CDR3 covers 16 residues. This chain's CDR3 is CASSSQPGLRGNEQFF. CDR3 in DNA: TGCGCCAGCAGCTCACAACCAGGGCTTAGAGGCAATGAGCAGTTCTTC.

The V call is TRBV27, the J call TRBJ2-7; 9 bases are shared with TRBD1. The junction had 14 bases not matched to a gene; V was cut back by 5 bases and J by 6 bases. This CDR3 comprises 16 residues. The germline V gene encodes CDR1 MNHEY and CDR2 SMNVEV (reference sequence). The DNA of the CDR3 is TGTGCCAGCAGTACGGAGGGACAGGGCAAGGGGAGCGAGCAGTACTTC. It codes for CASSTEGQGKGSEQYF.

This clonotype turned up a few times. The chain employs TRBV6-5 and TRBJ2-5; 12 bases map to TRBD2. The V and J ends lost 3 bases and 4 bases, in that order; junction bases with no gene match: 6. Germline CDR1 is MNHEY and CDR2 is SVGAGI. This CDR3 region has 16 residues. CDR3 loop: CASSYSRTSGVETQYF. The DNA of the CDR3 is TGTGCCAGCAGTTATTCGCGGACTAGCGGGGTAGAGACCCAGTACTTC.

The chain employs TRBV7-2 and TRBJ1-3; D not certain. Looked up from germline, CDR1 is SGHTA and CDR2 is FQGNSA. Trimming took 1 base from V and 0 from J, leaving 7 bases between them. This CDR3 has 15 amino acids. CDR3 DNA: TGTGCCAGCAGCTTAGAAGTCACCTCTGGAAACACCATATATTTT. It yields the protein CASSLEVTSGNTIYF.

This chain uses TRBV12-3 or TRBV12-4 with TRBJ2-2; 9 bases are shared with TRBD2. This CDR3 is 15 amino acids long. Trimming at V came to 3 bases and at J to 3 bases, leaving 2 bases not matched to a gene. In DNA form, the CDR3 reads TGTGCCAGCAGTTTGCGGGGGGGCCACACCGGGGAGCTGTTTTTT. This gives the protein CASSLRGGHTGELFF.

This clonotype has a handful of counts. The rearrangement uses TRBV20-1 and TRBJ1-2; D not resolved. The CDR3 totals 12 residues. Trimming removed 2 bases at V and 4 bases at J, with 8 bases between. Germline CDR1 reads DFQATT; CDR2 reads SNEGSKA (reference sequence). As DNA, the CDR3 is TGCAGTGCTAGACAGGAGATCTATGGCTACACCTTC. Amino acid sequence: CSARQEIYGYTF.

This clonotype has a handful of counts. An end of the junction differs from the germline gene, which may be a read error. The J gene is TRBJ2-1, the V gene TRBV12-3 or TRBV12-4; no clear D gene. The CDR3 has 12 residues. The DNA for the CDR3 is TGTGCCAGCAGCTTAGCTAATATTGAGCAGTTCTTC. Translated: CASSLANIEQFF.

The gene calls are TRBV20-1 and TRBJ2-1; 8 nucleotides align to TRBD2. Germline values: CDR1 DFQATT, CDR2 SNEGSKA (reference sequence). This CDR3 comprises 14 residues. V was clipped by 5 bases and J by 2 bases; unmatched bases: 5. CDR3 in amino acids: CSAPGGGPYNEQFF. The DNA of the CDR3 is TGCAGTGCTCCGGGGGGGGGCCCCTACAATGAGCAGTTCTTC.

J is TRBJ2-5 and V is TRBV14; the match to TRBD2 covers 8 bases. The CDR3 extends over 17 amino acids. Germline CDR1 and CDR2: SGHDN and FVKESK. V dropped 3 bases and J dropped 5; count of bases not matched to a gene: 14. The CDR3 reads CASSHLPGAGGQETQYF. The CDR3 coding sequence is TGTGCCAGCAGCCACCTCCCCGGGGCGGGAGGTCAGGAGACCCAGTACTTC.

CDR3 region: CASRTGGSGYGYTF. The CDR3 bases are TGTGCCAGCAGGACAGGGGGTTCTGGCTATGGCTACACCTTC. The gene calls are TRBV6-1 and TRBJ1-2; 9 nucleotides line up with TRBD1. The CDR3 length is 14 residues. Germline V gene lookup returns CDR1 MNHNS and CDR2 SASEGT. With 6 bases clipped from V and 4 bases from J, the junction kept 6 bases outside the gene matches.

This clonotype came up a few times. The chain employs TRBV5-4 and TRBJ1-1, with D maybe TRBD1 (6 bases). Germline CDR1 and CDR2: SGHNT and YYREEE (reference sequence). The CDR3 is 15 residues long. Trimming removed 3 bases at V and 2 bases at J, with 14 bases between. The CDR3: CASSSQGRGNTEAFF. In nucleotides, the CDR3 is TGTGCCAGCAGCTCACAGGGTCGGGGAAACACTGAAGCTTTCTTT.

The gene calls are TRBV12-3 or TRBV12-4 and TRBJ2-1; no firm D call. The length of the CDR3 is 13 residues. V lost 4 bases and J lost 4, with 8 bases in between. The CDR3 loop is CASSYRIYNEQFF. DNA for the CDR3: TGTGCCAGCAGTTATAGGATTTACAATGAGCAGTTCTTC.

The chain recombines TRBV5-1 with TRBJ1-2; no definite D call. Germline CDR1 and CDR2: SGHRS and YFSETQ. V lost 0 bases and J 7 bases, leaving 7 bases between the germline ends. CDR3 length: 12 amino acids. The CDR3, as DNA: TGCGCCAGCAGCTTGGTTGGGGTTGGCTACACCTTC. Amino acids: CASSLVGVGYTF.

This clonotype has just a few counts. The genes are TRBV5-1 and TRBJ2-3; the D gene is possibly TRBD2 (7 bases). CDR1 SGHRS and CDR2 YFSETQ come from the germline V gene. The CDR3 sequence is 15 residues long. The V end was cut by 0 bases, the J end by 3 bases, with 11 bases between. This CDR3 reads CASSLEGGPTDTQYF. CDR3 DNA: TGCGCCAGCAGCTTGGAGGGGGGGCCGACAGATACGCAGTATTTT.

This clonotype turned up a few times. This chain uses TRBV20-1 with TRBJ1-1; D not resolved. The CDR3 sequence is 12 residues long. The germline V and J ends were trimmed by 3 bases and 6 bases, with 11 bases remaining between them. CDR1 and CDR2 from the germline V gene are DFQATT and SNEGSKA (reference sequence). CDR3 protein: CSARFLGPEAFF. DNA for the CDR3: TGCAGTGCTAGGTTTCTGGGCCCTGAAGCTTTCTTT.

The sample holds many counts of this clonotype. This chain joins TRBV12-3 or TRBV12-4 and TRBJ2-5, with 8 bases identical to TRBD2. The CDR3 spans 15 residues. Germline trimming cut 6 bases from V and 2 bases from J; bases unmatched to any gene: 8. CDR3 DNA: TGTGCCAGCAGCCCGGGGGGGCCGGGGCAAGAGACCCAGTACTTC. Translating it yields CASSPGGPGQETQYF.

There are a few counts of this clonotype. This chain connects TRBV7-8 to TRBJ2-1; 11 bases line up with TRBD2. Germline trimming cut 3 bases from V and 6 bases from J; bases unmatched to any gene: 4. Per germline, CDR1 SGHVS and CDR2 FQNEAQ. The CDR3 has 15 residues. CDR3 residues: CASSFTSGSFNEQFF. CDR3 DNA sequence: TGTGCCAGCAGCTTTACTAGCGGGAGTTTCAATGAGCAGTTCTTC.

The J gene is TRBJ1-5, the V gene TRBV15; 10 bases are a match to TRBD1. The trim removed 6 bases at V and 4 bases at J, leaving 9 bases unmatched. The CDR3 has 16 residues. CDR1 is LNHNV, CDR2 YYDKDF, per germline (reference sequence). The CDR3 region has the DNA TGTGCCACCAGTGGGGGGACAGGGGATCCGAATCAGCCCCAGCATTTT. This translates into CATSGGTGDPNQPQHF.